This record concerns one T cell receptor beta chain sequence. Its antigen is unknown. This specimen comes from a study of vaccination and CD4 T cells after COVID-19. Study context: The convalescent group had six males, four females, seven Caucasians, two Asians, one multiracial. Overlapping peptides of the spike proteins of SARS-CoV-2, HCoV-NL63, HCoV-OC43 and HCoV-229E were used for cell stimulation.

Germline V gene sequence: CDR1 SEHNR, CDR2 FQNEAQ (reference sequence). V was clipped by 10 bases and J by 4 bases, with 13 bases between them. The CDR3 extends over 12 amino acids. General study findings and limits: When vaccine-specific clones from convalescent patients were examined, 304 of 307 were spike mono-reactive. For SARS-CoV-2-reactive clonotypes, the median went from about 20 to 38, a nonsignificant increase.

Treatment indicated: roughly 11-day PBMC culture with coronavirus spike peptide pools or control peptides (ViraFEST assay). Once obtained from cultured CD4+ T cells, the DNA was sequenced using the Oncomine TCR Beta short-read assay. TCRdb fed the PCR reads into MiXCR, producing one record per CDR3 protein. The data show over 10,000 distinct CDR3 sequences, 40% to 50% seen once. V is TRBV7-9 and J is TRBJ2-5; D remains ambiguous. This TCR came from a human donor with COVID-19. The sample was cultured CD4+ T cells from blood. The CDR3 is CAISPLGETQYF. In DNA, the CDR3 is TGTGCCATTTCTCCCCTGGGAGAGACCCAGTACTTC.